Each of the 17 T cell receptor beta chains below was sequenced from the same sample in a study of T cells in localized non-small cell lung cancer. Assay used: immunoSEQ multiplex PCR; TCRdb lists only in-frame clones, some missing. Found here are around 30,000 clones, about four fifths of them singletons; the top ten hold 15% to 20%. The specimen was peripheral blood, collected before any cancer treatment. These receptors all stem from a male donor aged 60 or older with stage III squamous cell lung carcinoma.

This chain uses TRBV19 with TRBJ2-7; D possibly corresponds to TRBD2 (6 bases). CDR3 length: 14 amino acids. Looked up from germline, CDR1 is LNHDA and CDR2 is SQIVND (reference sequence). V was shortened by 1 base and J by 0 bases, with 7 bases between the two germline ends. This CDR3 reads CASSIGDFSYEQYF. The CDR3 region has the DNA TGTGCCAGTAGTATAGGGGACTTCTCCTACGAGCAGTACTTC.

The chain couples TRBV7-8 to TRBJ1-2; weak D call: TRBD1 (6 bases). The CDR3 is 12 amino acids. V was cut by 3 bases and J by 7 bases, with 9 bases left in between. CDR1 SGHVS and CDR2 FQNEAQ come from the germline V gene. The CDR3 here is CASSFRGGGYTF. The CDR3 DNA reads TGTGCCAGCAGCTTTAGGGGGGGTGGCTACACCTTC.

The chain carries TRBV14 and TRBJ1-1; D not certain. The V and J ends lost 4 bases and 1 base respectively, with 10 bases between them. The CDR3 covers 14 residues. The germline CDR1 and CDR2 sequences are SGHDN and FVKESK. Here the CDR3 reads CASSPRLGNTEAFF. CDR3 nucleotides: TGTGCCAGCAGCCCTCGCCTAGGGAACACTGAAGCTTTCTTT.

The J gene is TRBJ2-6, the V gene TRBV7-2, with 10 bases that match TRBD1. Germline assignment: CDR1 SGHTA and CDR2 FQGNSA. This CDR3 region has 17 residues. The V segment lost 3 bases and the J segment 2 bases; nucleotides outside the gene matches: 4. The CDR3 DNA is TGTGCCAGCAGCTTGACAGGGGGCATCGCTGGGGCCAACGTCCTGACTTTC. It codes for CASSLTGGIAGANVLTF. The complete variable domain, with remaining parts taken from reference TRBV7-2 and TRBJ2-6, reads GAGVSQSPSNKVTEKGKDVELRCDPISGHTALYWYRQSLGQGLEFLIYFQGNSAPDKSGLPSDRFSAERTGGSVSTLTIQRTQQEDSAVYLCASSLTGGIAGANVLTFGAGSRLTVL.

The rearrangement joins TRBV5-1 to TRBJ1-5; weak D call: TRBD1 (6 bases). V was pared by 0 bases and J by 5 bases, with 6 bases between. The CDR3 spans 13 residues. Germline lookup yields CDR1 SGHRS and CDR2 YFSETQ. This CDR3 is CASSLGQDQPQHF. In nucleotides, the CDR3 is TGCGCCAGCAGCTTGGGACAGGATCAGCCCCAGCATTTT.

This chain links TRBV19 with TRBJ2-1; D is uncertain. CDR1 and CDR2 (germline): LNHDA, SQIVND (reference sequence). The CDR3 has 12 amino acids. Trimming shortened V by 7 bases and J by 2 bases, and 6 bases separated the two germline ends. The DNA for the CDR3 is TGTGCCAGTACCGACACCTACAATGAGCAGTTCTTC. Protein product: CASTDTYNEQFF. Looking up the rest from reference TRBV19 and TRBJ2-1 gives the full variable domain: DGGITQSPKYLFRKEGQNVTLSCEQNLNHDAMYWYRQDPGQGLRLIYYSQIVNDFQKGDIAEGYSVSREKKESFPLTVTSAQKNPTAFYLCASTDTYNEQFFGPGTRLTVL.

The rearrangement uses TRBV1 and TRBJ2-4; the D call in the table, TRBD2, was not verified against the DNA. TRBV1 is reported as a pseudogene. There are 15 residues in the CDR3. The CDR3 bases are TGCACCAGCAGCCAAGTCGGTCGGGCCAAAAACATTCAGTACTTC. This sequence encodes CTSSQVGRAKNIQYF.

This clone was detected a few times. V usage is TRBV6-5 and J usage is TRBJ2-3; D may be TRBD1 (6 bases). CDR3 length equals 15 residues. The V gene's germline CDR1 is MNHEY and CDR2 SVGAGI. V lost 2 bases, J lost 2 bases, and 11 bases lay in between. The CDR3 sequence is CASSYGQGNTDTQYF. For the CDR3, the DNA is TGTGCCAGCAGTTACGGGCAGGGGAACACAGATACGCAGTATTTT.

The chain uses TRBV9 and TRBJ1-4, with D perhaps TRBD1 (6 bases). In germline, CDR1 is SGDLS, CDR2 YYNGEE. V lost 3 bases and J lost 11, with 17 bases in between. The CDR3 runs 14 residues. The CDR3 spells CASSATGMPLKLFF. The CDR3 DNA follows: TGTGCCAGCAGCGCCACAGGGATGCCGCTTAAACTGTTTTTT.

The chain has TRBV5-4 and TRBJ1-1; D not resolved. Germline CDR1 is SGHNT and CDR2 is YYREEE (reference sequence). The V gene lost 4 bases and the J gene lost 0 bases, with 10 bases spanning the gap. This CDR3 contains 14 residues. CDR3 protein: CASSPETVNTEAFF. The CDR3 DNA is TGTGCCAGCAGCCCCGAGACGGTGAACACTGAAGCTTTCTTT.

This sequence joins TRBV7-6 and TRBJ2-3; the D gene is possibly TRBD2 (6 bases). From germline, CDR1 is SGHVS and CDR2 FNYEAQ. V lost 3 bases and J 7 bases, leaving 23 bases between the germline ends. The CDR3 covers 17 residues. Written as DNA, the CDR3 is TGTGCCAGCAGCTTCGGTGCACGGGGGACCCTCACGAATACGCAGTATTTT. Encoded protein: CASSFGARGTLTNTQYF.

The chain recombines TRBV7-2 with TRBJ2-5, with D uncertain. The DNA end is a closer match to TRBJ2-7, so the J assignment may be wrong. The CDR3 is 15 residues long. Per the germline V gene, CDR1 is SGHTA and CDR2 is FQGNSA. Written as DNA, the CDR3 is TGTGCCAGCAGCTTAATGCCGGATACCTACTACGAGCAGTACTTC. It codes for CASSLMPDTYYEQYF.

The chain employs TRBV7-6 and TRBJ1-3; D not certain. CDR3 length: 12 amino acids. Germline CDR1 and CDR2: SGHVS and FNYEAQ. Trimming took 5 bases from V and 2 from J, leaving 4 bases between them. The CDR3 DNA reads TGTGCCAGCAGCGGCACTGGAAACACCATATATTTT. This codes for CASSGTGNTIYF.

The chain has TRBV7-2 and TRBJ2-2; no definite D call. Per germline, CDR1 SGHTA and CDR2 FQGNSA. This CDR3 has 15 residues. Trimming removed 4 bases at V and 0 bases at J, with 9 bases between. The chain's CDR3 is CASSSWTANTGELFF. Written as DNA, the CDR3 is TGTGCCAGCAGCTCATGGACGGCGAACACCGGGGAGCTGTTTTTT.

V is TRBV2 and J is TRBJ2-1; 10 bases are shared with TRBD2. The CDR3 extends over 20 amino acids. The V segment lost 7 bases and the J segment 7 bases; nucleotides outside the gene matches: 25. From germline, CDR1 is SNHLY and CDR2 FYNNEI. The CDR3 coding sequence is TGTGCCAGCAAAGAATCGGGTCTAGCGGGAGCTGCGGGAAGAAAGAATGAGCAGTTCTTC. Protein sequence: CASKESGLAGAAGRKNEQFF.

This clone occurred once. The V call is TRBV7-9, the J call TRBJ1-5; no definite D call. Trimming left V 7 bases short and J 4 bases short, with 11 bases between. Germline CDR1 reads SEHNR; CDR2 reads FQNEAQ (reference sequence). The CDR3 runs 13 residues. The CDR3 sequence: CASTGNGNQPQHF. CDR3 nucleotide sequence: TGTGCCAGCACGGGGAATGGTAATCAGCCCCAGCATTTT.

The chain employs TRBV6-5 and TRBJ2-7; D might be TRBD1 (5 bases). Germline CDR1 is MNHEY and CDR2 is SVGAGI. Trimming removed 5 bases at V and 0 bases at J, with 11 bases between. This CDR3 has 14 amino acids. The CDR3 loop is CASSTGESSYEQYF. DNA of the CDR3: TGTGCCAGCAGTACAGGAGAGAGCTCCTACGAGCAGTACTTC.